The rows below give T cell receptor beta chains drawn from one sample of a study of blood T cells in healthy people across ages. MiXCR was run by TCRdb on the 5' RACE reads, yielding one entry per CDR3 protein. The sample has more than 900,000 distinct CDR3 sequences, under 30% seen once; the top ten hold around 0.7%. These data were also reused for a study on T cells of mothers and their children.

The specimen sequenced was blood. These receptors all stem from a girl aged 2 to 9 in good health. The CDR3 runs from the conserved cysteine through the conserved F or W. The D gene is left open where the match is weak. For some rows the clone size is stated as once, few or many, or as a class when expanded; others skip it.

d_gene,v_gene,j_gene,abundance,CDR3nt,CDR3aa
NA,TRBV12-5,TRBJ2-5,NA,TGTGCTAGTGGTAACCGACTGGGGATTGAAGAGACCCAGTACTTC,CASGNRLGIEETQYF
NA,TRBV2,TRBJ2-5,NA,TGTGCCAGCAGTGGAGATGTTCAAGAGACCCAGTACTTC,CASSGDVQETQYF
NA,TRBV28,TRBJ1-6,NA,TGTGCCACCTTGAGCTCCTATAATTCACCCCTCCACTTT,CATLSSYNSPLHF
TRBD2,TRBV7-2,TRBJ2-4,NA,TGTGCCAGCAGCTTAGAGAGCGGGAGGAACATTCAGTACTTC,CASSLESGRNIQYF
NA,TRBV6-1,TRBJ1-3,NA,TGTGCCAGCCATCCCGGTCTACCGGGGGCAAGAGGAAACACCATATATTTT,CASHPGLPGARGNTIYF
TRBD1,TRBV29-1,TRBJ2-7,NA,TGCAGCGCTGCCCGAGGGACAGGGTCAAGAGAGCAGTACTTC,CSAARGTGSREQYF
NA,TRBV7-7,TRBJ2-1,few,TGTGCTAGCACCCCCTCGGCGAGCTCCTACAATGAGCAGTTCTTC,CASTPSASSYNEQFF
TRBD2,TRBV20-1,TRBJ2-1,NA,TGCAGTGCACGCCCTCCGGGACTAGATCCTTGGGGGCAGTTCTTC,CSARPPGLDPWGQFF
NA,TRBV7-6,TRBJ2-5,NA,TGTGCCAGCAGCGCAGGGGAAAAGACCCAGTACTTC,CASSAGEKTQYF
NA,TRBV7-2,TRBJ2-7,few,TGTGCCAGCAGCCCAGAGCAGTACTACGAGCAGTATTTC,CASSPEQYYEQYF
NA,TRBV28,TRBJ2-5,NA,TGTGCCAGCAATGATACAGAATCTGAAGAGACCCAGTACTTC,CASNDTESEETQYF
NA,TRBV29-1,TRBJ1-1,few,TGCAGCGTTGTGGACGAGAACACTGAAGCTTTCTTT,CSVVDENTEAFF
NA,TRBV7-9,TRBJ2-1,few,TGTGCCAGCACATATTGGGGGGATATCTACAATGAGCAGTTCTTC,CASTYWGDIYNEQFF
NA,TRBV29-1,TRBJ1-1,once,TGCAGCGGAACAGGGAACACTGAAGCTTTCTTT,CSGTGNTEAFF
NA,TRBV28,TRBJ2-5,few,TGTGCCAGCAATCCCTCGGTGGCGGAAAAACAAGAGACCCAGTACTTC,CASNPSVAEKQETQYF
NA,TRBV29-1,TRBJ2-7,NA,TGCAGCGTTGACCTGAGGGGCCAAAGTCCCTACGAGCAGTACTTC,CSVDLRGQSPYEQYF
NA,TRBV6-2/TRBV6-3,TRBJ2-3,NA,TGTGCCAGCAGCGACGGTAGGGGGGGCACAACAGATACGCAGTATTTT,CASSDGRGGTTDTQYF
NA,TRBV12-5,TRBJ1-2,NA,TGTGCTAGTGGTTTGCTGCACGGGGGCTACACCTTC,CASGLLHGGYTF
NA,TRBV11-2,TRBJ1-2,few,TGTGCCAGCAGCTTAGCCGGGGAATACTATGGCTACACCTTC,CASSLAGEYYGYTF
TRBD2,TRBV15,TRBJ2-1,NA,TGTGCCACCAGCTCACGTCTAGCGGGATACAATGAGCAGTTCTTC,CATSSRLAGYNEQFF
TRBD2,TRBV5-1,TRBJ2-2,few,TGCGCCAGCAGCTTGGAACCTAGCGGGGGCACCGGGGAGCTGTTTTTT,CASSLEPSGGTGELFF
NA,TRBV10-2,TRBJ1-1,NA,TGCGCCACCTTAGAAACCCGGATAACTGAAGCTTTCTTT,CATLETRITEAFF
NA,TRBV5-5,TRBJ2-3,NA,TGTGCCAGCAGCAAAACGGGACTTAGCACAGATACGCAGTATTTT,CASSKTGLSTDTQYF
TRBD1,TRBV4-1,TRBJ1-1,NA,TGCGCCAGCAGCCAAGTTGGGACAGCCCCTATGAACACTGAAGCTTTCTTT,CASSQVGTAPMNTEAFF
NA,TRBV7-9,TRBJ2-5,NA,TGTGCCAGCAAAGGCACATTCAAAGAGACCCAGTACTTC,CASKGTFKETQYF
TRBD2,TRBV2,TRBJ2-1,NA,TGCGCCAGCATCGCGACTAGCGGGAGTTTAGTTGAGCAGTTCTTC,CASIATSGSLVEQFF
NA,TRBV5-1,TRBJ2-1,NA,TGCGCCAGCAGCTTGGGTCTAGCTAGATCAATCAATGAGCAGTTCTTC,CASSLGLARSINEQFF
TRBD1,TRBV28,TRBJ2-7,NA,TGTGCCAGCAGCCAGACAGGGCCATCCCTTTTGGGCGAGCAGTACTTC,CASSQTGPSLLGEQYF
NA,TRBV6-5,TRBJ1-4,NA,TGTGCCAGCAGTTACAGTTGGATTGCTAATGAAAAACTGTTTTTT,CASSYSWIANEKLFF
TRBD2,TRBV7-9,TRBJ2-5,NA,TGTGCCAGCAGCTTAGCGGGGGGGAAGAAGACCCAGTACTTC,CASSLAGGKKTQYF